The present T cell receptor beta chain was sequenced within a study of T cells after yellow fever vaccination (dated by TCRdb to about 2019). Regarding the research as a whole: The SMART-Seq v4 Ultra Low Input RNA kit was used to prepare libraries from fractions with low cell numbers. To track T-cell clones before and after primary and booster YFV17D yellow fever vaccination, bulk TCR alpha and beta repertoires were sequenced longitudinally. Blood was collected at multiple timepoints before and after primary and secondary immunization, and bulk PBMC replicates and cell subsets were isolated. Two healthy male donors, one aged 18 to 30 and one aged 30 to 40 years, made up the cohort. Summary of the overall study and its limitations: The secondary T-cell response was weaker than the primary response but faster, peaking on day 5 instead of day 15. Computational filtering was needed because FACS-sorted repertoires could contain abundant contaminating clonotypes from the bulk population. Because the study included only a couple of donors, the extent to which the findings can be generalized is limited. After the booster, most clones that had expanded after primary vaccination were detected again (approximately 97% of CD4 and around nine tenths of CD8), suggesting broad maintenance of memory. A small fraction of clonotypes showed up in both the CD4 and CD8 compartments, probably as a result of convergent recombination.

The treatment or condition label for this specimen denotes: live attenuated yellow fever vaccine strain. PBMCs were isolated from peripheral blood using a standard Ficoll-Paque protocol. CD4 and CD8 T-cell fractions were isolated with Dynabeads CD4 and CD8 positive selection kits. TriZol was used to extract RNA from bulk PBMCs, from CD4 and CD8 fractions, and from dextramer-positive and dextramer-negative fractions. TCR cDNA was made using 5'RACE template switching, a step that added a universal primer site and unique molecular identifiers. Priming for cDNA synthesis came from both the TCR alpha and TCR beta constant segments. Libraries were amplified in two PCR steps, with sample barcodes and sequencing adapters added in the second step. Sequencing of libraries was performed on Illumina HiSeq 2500 (2x100 bp) or NovaSeq (2x150 bp). Turning to the authors' computational methods: Reads were demultiplexed and collapsed into UMI consensus sequences with MIGEC, and V(D)J alignment was performed with MiXCR. Vaccine-responding clonotypes were identified with edgeR using replicate PBMC samples, with FDR below 0.01 and a log2 fold change above 5 up to day 15 being required. CD4 or CD8 identity was assigned to each bulk clonotype according to whether the clonotype was present at higher abundance in the sequenced CD4 repertoire or the sequenced CD8 repertoire. The public reads were quality trimmed at Q25 with fastp and then assembled into clones with MiXCR by TCRdb, keeping productive beta chains. All rows with the same CDR3 protein become a single entry with the most common DNA and genes. The V and J calls here are based on TCRdb, not the publication. For this sample the table gives about 210,000 distinct CDR3 sequences, of which more than 6.5% were detected only once. The ten top clones hold 0.8% to 1.2% of the sample.

This clonotype was recorded a few times. The target of this receptor is not known. Base qualities are not recorded, but no much larger clone differs from it by a single base. The germline V gene gives CDR1 as SGHDN and CDR2 as FVKESK. The CDR3 has 16 amino acids, counting the end cysteine and phenylalanine. Solely the CDR3 DNA is kept, with 48 bases framed from the first base. V lost 4 bases and J lost 4 bases; the stretch between them is 16 bases long. This receptor chain uses TRBV14 and TRBJ2-2; matching of 6 bases hints at TRBD1 as the D gene. The sequenced sample was CD4+ T cells sorted from PBMCs, obtained on the day of the yellow fever booster vaccination. The TCR originated in a man aged 30 to 45 who received the YFV17D yellow fever vaccine. The DNA sequence reads TGTGCCAGCAGCCGGAAAACAGGGCGCGGCACCGGGGAGCTGTTTTTT. Its product reads: CASSRKTGRGTGELFF.